The present T cell receptor beta chain was sequenced within a study of blood T cell repertoires in COVID-19. Study information: Nucleic acid was either cDNA or gDNA, and it came from T cells, B-cell-depleted T cells, or PBMCs.

Those enrolled, adults aged 18 to 89 years, came from roughly 23 US areas. Membership in each cohort depended on participant-reported clinical history. Study processing details: Reference gene primer amplification gave estimated nucleated cell counts. Repertoires were generated with immunoSEQ multiplex PCR, while TCRdb's copy carries only in-frame clones and drops some. That table supplies the V and J calls and clone size; D and trimming were determined from the DNA. The repertoire has some 180,000 clones, 84% of them found once; the top ten carry roughly 3.2%. Trimming cost V 3 bases and J 6 bases; bases outside gene matches: 2. This CDR3 is built from 15 residues. Germline CDR1 SGHTA, CDR2 FQGTGA.

Sequencing used PBMCs or T cells enriched from blood (not recorded which). The chain carries TRBV7-3 and TRBJ2-1; 13 bases fit TRBD2. This clonotype was sampled from a woman aged 25 to 39 who had been exposed to COVID-19. CDR3 amino acids: CASSLGTSGVNEQFF. CDR3 sequence (DNA): TGTGCCAGCAGCTTGGGGACTAGCGGGGTCAATGAGCAGTTCTTC.